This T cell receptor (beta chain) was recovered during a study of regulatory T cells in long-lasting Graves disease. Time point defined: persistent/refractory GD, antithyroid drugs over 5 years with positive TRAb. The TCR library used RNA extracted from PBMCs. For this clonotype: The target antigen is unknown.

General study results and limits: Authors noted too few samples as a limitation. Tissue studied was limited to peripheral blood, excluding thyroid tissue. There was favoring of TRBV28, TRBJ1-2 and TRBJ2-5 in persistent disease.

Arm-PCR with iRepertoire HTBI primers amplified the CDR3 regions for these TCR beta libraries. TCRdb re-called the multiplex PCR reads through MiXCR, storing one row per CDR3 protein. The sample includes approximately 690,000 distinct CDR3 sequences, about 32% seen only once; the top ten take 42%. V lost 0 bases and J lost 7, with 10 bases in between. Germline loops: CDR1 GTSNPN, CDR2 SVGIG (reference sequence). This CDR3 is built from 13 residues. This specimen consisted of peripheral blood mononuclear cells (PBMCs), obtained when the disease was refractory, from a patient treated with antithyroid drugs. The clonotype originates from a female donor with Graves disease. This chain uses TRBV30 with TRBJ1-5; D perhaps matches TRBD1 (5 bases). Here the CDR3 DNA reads TGTGCCTGGAGTGTAGGGACGGAGCAGCCCCAGCATTTT. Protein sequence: CAWSVGTEQPQHF.